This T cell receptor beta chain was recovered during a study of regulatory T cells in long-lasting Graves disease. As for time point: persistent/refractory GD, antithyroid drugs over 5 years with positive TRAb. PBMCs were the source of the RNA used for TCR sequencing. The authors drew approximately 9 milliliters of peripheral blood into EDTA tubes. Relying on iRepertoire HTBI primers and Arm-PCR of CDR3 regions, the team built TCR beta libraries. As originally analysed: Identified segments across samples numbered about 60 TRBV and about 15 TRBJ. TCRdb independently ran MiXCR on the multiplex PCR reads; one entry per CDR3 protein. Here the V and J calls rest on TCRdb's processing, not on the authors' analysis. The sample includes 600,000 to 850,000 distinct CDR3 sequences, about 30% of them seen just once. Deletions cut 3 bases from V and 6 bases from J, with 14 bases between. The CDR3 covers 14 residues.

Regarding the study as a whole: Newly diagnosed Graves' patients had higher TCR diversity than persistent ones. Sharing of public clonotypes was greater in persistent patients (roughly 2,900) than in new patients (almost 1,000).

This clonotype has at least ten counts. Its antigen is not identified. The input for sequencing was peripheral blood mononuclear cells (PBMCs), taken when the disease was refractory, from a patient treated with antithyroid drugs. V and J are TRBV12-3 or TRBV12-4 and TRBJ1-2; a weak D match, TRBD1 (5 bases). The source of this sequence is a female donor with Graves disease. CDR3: CASSFRTGTDGYTF. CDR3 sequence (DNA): TGTGCCAGCAGTTTTCGGACGGGGACGGATGGCTACACCTTC.